The T cell receptor beta chain under discussion was sequenced for a study of T cell responses to AZD1222 COVID-19 vaccine. General study results and limits: Receipt of two AZD1222 doses was followed by a rise in Spike-specific TCR breadth and depth. Every sample of the repertoires postdated the peak T cell response.

Concerning this clone itself: Its target is not known.

Method: immunoSEQ multiplex PCR; TCRdb's copy keeps in-frame clones and lacks some. The sample holds 69,000 or so clones; 70% to 90% are singletons and the top ten take more than 4.5%. The germline V and J ends were trimmed by 5 bases and 1 base, with 8 bases remaining between them. Germline V CDR1 and CDR2: SGHTA, FQGTGA. The CDR3 loop spans 13 amino acids. The sequences come from peripheral blood, collected 28 days after the second dose of the MenACWY control vaccine. The receptor's source is an adult who received the MenACWY meningococcal vaccine as a control. The chain is built from TRBV7-3 and TRBJ1-1, with D hard to call. As DNA, the CDR3 is TGTGCCAGCAGCGTGGGAACGAACACTGAAGCTTTCTTT. This sequence encodes CASSVGTNTEAFF. The entire variable domain, with the rest obtained from reference TRBV7-3 and TRBJ1-1, is as follows: GAGVSQTPSNKVTEKGKYVELRCDPISGHTALYWYRQSLGQGPEFLIYFQGTGAADDSGLPNDRFFAVRPEGSVSTLKIQRTERGDSAVYLCASSVGTNTEAFFGQGTRLTVV.